Included here is one T cell receptor beta chain sequence, with context. The data stem from a study of T cells in Graves' hyperthyroidism and ophthalmopathy. Absence of ophthalmopathy progression within 18 months defined stable Graves' hyperthyroidism. The TCR beta CDR3 regions underwent amplification using RNA transcripts as the source. During a first-round RT-PCR of the TCR CDR3, the HTBI primer set was used. TCRdb analysed the multiplex PCR reads with MiXCR anew, one entry per CDR3 protein. The sample shows about 590,000 distinct CDR3 sequences, about a sixth of them seen only once. The V segment lost 3 bases and the J segment 8 bases; nucleotides outside the gene matches: 9. Germline V gene sequence: CDR1 LGHDT, CDR2 YNNKEL (reference sequence). The CDR3 is made up of 15 amino acids.

This TCR was recovered from a woman aged 25-40 years with Graves' hyperthyroidism. The chain recombines TRBV3-1 with TRBJ1-2, with TRBD1 matching 10 bases. The sequenced material came from blood. CDR3 region: CASSHTGTGVRGYTF. DNA for the CDR3: TGTGCCAGCAGCCACACAGGGACAGGGGTCCGGGGCTACACCTTC.